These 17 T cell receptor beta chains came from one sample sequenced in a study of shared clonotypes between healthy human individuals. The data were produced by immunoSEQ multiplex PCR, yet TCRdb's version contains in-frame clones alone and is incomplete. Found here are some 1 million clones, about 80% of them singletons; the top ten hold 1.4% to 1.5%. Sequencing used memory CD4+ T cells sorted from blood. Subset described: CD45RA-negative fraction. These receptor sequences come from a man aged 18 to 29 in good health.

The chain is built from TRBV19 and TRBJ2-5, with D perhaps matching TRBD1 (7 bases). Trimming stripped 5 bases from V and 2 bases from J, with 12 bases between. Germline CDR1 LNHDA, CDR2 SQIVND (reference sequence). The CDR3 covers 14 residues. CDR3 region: CASSSAGQQETQYF. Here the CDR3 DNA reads TGTGCCAGTAGTTCCGCGGGACAGCAAGAGACCCAGTACTTC. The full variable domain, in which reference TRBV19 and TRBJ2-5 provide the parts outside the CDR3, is DGGITQSPKYLFRKEGQNVTLSCEQNLNHDAMYWYRQDPGQGLRLIYYSQIVNDFQKGDIAEGYSVSREKKESFPLTVTSAQKNPTAFYLCASSSAGQQETQYFGPGTRLLVL.

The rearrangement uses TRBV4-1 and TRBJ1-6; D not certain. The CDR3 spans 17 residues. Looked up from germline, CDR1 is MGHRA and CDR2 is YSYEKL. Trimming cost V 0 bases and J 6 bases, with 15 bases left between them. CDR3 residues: CASSQDGRGALNSPLHF. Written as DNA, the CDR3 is TGCGCCAGCAGCCAAGACGGCCGAGGAGCCCTTAATTCACCCCTCCACTTT.

CDR3 region: CASSDRGETQYF. The DNA of the CDR3 is TGTGCCAGCAGTGACCGAGGAGAGACCCAGTACTTC. The V gene is TRBV6-4, the J gene TRBJ2-5, with unresolved D. Germline lookup yields CDR1 MRHNA and CDR2 SNTAGT. V dropped 2 bases and J dropped 4 bases, with 5 bases sitting between them. CDR3 length equals 12 residues.

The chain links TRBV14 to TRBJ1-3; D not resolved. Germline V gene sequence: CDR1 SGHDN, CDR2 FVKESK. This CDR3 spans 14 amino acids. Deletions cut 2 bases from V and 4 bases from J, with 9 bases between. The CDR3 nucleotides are TGTGCCAGCAGCCAAAGCCCCGTCGGAAACACCATATATTTT. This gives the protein CASSQSPVGNTIYF.

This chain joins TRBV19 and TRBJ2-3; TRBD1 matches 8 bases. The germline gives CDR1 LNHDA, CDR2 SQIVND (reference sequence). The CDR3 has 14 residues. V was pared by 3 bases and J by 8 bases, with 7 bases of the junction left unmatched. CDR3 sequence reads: CASSITRGQGTQYF. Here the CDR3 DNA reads TGTGCCAGTAGTATTACCAGGGGGCAGGGTACGCAGTATTTT. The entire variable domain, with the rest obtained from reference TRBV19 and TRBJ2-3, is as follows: DGGITQSPKYLFRKEGQNVTLSCEQNLNHDAMYWYRQDPGQGLRLIYYSQIVNDFQKGDIAEGYSVSREKKESFPLTVTSAQKNPTAFYLCASSITRGQGTQYFGPGTRLTVL.

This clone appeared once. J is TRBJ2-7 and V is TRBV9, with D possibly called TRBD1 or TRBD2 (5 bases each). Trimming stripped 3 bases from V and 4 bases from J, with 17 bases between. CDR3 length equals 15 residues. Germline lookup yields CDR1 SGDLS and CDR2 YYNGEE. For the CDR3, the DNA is TGTGCCAGCAGCGCGGCAGGGAGCTTTCAATACGAGCAGTACTTC. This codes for CASSAAGSFQYEQYF.

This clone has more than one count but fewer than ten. CDR3 loop: CSARDPPTHTF. CDR3 DNA: TGCAGTGCTAGAGATCCTCCTACACACACCTTC. The rearrangement joins TRBV20-1 to TRBJ1-2; D not certain. Germline CDR1 DFQATT, CDR2 SNEGSKA (reference sequence). With 0 bases removed from V and 12 bases from J, the gap between germline ends came to 11 bases. The CDR3 is 11 amino acids.

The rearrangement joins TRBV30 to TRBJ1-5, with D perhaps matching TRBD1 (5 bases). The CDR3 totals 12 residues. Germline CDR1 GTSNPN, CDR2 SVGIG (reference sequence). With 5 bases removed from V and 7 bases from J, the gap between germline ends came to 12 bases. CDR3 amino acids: CAWAQGSQPQHF. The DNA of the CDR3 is TGTGCCTGGGCCCAGGGTTCCCAGCCCCAGCATTTT.

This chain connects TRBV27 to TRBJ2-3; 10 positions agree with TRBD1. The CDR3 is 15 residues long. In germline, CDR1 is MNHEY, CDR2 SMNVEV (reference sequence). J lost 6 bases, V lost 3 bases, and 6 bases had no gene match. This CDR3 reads CASSFMGQGFDTQYF. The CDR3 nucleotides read TGTGCCAGCAGTTTCATGGGACAGGGGTTTGATACGCAGTATTTT.

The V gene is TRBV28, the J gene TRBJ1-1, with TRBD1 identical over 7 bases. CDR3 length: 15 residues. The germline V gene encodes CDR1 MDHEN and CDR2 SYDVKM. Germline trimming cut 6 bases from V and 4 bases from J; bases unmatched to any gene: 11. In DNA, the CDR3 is TGTGCCAGCAGCCTACCTTTCCAGGGGGGCACTGAAGCTTTCTTT. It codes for CASSLPFQGGTEAFF.

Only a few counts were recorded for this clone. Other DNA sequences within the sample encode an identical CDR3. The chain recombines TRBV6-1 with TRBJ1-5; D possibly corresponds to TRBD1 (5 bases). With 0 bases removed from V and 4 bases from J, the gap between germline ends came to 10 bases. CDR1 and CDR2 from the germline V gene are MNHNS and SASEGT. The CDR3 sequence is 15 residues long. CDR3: CASSEASRGNQPQHF. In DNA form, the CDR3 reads TGTGCCAGCAGTGAAGCGTCGAGGGGAAATCAGCCCCAGCATTTT.

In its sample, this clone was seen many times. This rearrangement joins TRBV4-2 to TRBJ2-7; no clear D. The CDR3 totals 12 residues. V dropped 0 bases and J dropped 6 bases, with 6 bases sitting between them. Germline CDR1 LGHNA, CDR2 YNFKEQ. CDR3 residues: CASSQEWGEQYF. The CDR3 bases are TGTGCCAGCAGCCAAGAGTGGGGCGAGCAGTACTTC.

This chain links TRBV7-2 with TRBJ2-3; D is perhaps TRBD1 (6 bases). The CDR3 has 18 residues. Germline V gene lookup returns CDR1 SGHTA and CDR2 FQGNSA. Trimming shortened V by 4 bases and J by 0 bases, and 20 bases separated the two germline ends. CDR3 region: CASSSPYLGTPSTDTQYF. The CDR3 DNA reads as TGTGCCAGCAGCTCCCCCTATTTGGGGACACCTAGCACAGATACGCAGTATTTT.

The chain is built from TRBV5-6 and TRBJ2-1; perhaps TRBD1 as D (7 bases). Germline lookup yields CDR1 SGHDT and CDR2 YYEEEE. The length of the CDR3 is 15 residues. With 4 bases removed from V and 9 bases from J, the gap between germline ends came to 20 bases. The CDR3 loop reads CASSRQGGFGSEQFF. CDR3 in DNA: TGTGCCAGCAGCCGTCAGGGGGGTTTCGGGAGTGAGCAGTTCTTC. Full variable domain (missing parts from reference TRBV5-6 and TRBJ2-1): DAGVTQSPTHLIKTRGQQVTLRCSPKSGHDTVSWYQQALGQGPQFIFQYYEEEERQRGNFPDRFSGHQFPNYSSELNVNALLLGDSALYLCASSRQGGFGSEQFFGPGTRLTVL.

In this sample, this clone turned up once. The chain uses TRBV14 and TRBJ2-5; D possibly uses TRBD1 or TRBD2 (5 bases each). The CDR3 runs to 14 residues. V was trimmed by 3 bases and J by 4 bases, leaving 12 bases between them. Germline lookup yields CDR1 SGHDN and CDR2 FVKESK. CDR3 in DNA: TGTGCCAGCAGCCAGCCGGGGCTAGGAGAGACCCAGTACTTC. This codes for CASSQPGLGETQYF.

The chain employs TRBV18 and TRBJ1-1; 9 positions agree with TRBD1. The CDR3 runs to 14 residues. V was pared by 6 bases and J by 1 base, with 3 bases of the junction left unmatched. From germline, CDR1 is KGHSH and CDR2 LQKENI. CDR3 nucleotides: TGTGCCAGCTCCATGACAGGGGGGAACACTGAAGCTTTCTTT. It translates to CASSMTGGNTEAFF.

The CDR3 nucleotides are TGTGCCATCAGGACTAGCGGGGGCTCCCAAGAGACCCAGTACTTC. Translating gives CAIRTSGGSQETQYF. This chain uses TRBV10-3 with TRBJ2-5, with 12 bases matching TRBD2. Per the germline V gene, CDR1 is ENHRY and CDR2 is SYGVKD. This CDR3 has 15 residues. The V and J ends lost 6 bases and 1 base, in that order; junction bases with no gene match: 3.